This TCR beta chain appears in the sequencing data of a study of somatic mutations in cytotoxic T cells in rheumatoid arthritis. Whole-study results and caveats: Antigens bound by the expanded CD8+ clones were not identified.

The CDR3 consists of 18 residues. Germline CDR1 and CDR2: MGHRA and YSYEKL. The trim removed 1 base at V and 4 bases at J, leaving 13 bases unmatched. With regard to this clone: Its antigen is currently unknown.

Authors' processing steps: Among patient CD8+ clones larger than 1%, matches to published virus-specific TCRB sequences were rare. Measured with immunoSEQ multiplex PCR; TCRdb has only the in-frame clones, and not every one. V, J and clone size were drawn from that table, and D and trimming were deduced from the DNA. The sample contains some 30,000 clones, more than 85% of which appear only once. This TCR came from an adult with rheumatoid arthritis. The sequenced sample was CD8+ T cells sorted from blood. V usage is TRBV4-1 and J usage is TRBJ1-3, with 7 bases fitting TRBD1. The CDR3 nucleotides read TGCGCCAGCAGCCAAGGCTGGGTCGGGACAGCACCAGGAAACACCATATATTTT. As protein: CASSQGWVGTAPGNTIYF.